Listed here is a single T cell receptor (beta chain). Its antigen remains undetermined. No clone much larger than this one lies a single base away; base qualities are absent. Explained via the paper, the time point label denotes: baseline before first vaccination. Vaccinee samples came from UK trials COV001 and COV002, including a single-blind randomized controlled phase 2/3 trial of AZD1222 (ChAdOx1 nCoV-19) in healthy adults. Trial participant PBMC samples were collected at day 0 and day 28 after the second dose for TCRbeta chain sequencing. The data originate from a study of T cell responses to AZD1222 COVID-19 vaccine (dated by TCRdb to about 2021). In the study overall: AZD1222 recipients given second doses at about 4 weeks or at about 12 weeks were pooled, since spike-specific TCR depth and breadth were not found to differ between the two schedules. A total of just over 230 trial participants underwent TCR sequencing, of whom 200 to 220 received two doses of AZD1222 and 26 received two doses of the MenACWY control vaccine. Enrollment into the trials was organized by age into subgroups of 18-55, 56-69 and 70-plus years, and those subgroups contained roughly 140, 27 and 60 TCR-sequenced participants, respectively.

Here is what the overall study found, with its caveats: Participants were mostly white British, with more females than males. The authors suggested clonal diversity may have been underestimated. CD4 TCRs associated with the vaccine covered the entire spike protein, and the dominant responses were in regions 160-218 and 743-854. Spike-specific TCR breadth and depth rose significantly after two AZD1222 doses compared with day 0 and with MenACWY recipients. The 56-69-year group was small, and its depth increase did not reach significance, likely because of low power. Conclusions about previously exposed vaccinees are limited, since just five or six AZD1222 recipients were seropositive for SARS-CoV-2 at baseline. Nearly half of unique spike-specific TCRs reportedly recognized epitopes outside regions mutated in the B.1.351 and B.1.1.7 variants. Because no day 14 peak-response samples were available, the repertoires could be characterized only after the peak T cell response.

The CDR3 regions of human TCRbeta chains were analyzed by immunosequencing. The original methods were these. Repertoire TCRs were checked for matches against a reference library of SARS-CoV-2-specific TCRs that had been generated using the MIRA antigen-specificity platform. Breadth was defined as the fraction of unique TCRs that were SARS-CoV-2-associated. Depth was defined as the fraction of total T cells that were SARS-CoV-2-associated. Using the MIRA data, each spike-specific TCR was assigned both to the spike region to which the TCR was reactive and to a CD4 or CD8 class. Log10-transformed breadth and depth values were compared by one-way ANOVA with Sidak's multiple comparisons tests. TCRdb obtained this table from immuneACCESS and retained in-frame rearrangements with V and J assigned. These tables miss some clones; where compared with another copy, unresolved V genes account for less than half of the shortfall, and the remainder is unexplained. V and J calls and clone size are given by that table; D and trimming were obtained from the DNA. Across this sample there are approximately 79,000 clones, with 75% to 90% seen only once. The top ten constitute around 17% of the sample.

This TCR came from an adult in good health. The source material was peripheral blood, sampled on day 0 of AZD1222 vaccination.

The CDR3 protein sequence reads: CATSRVGTAYGYTF. The base sequence is TGTGCCACCAGCAGAGTTGGGACAGCCTATGGCTACACCTTC. The chain is made from TRBV15 and TRBJ1-2; 7 nucleotides in the junction match TRBD1. For this chain, trimming is 1 base at the V end and 4 bases at the J end, and the number of junction bases without a gene match is 3. The germline V gene (reference sequence) sets CDR1 to LNHNV and CDR2 to YYDKDF. The CDR3 starts with the cysteine, ends with the phenylalanine, and has 14 residues. Only CDR3 DNA is held: 42 bases, read in frame from base 1.